This is a list of T cell receptor beta chains from one sample in a study of OX40 agonist ivuxolimab in advanced cancers. The protocol was immunoSEQ multiplex PCR, while the TCRdb copy is restricted to in-frame clones and leaves out a portion. This table has about 98,000 clones, 90% to 95% appearing once. Sequenced material: CD4+ or CD8+ T cells sorted from blood, taken in a trial of the OX40 agonist ivuxolimab. All receptors derive from an adult with an advanced solid tumor such as melanoma, head and neck, liver or kidney cancer. Each CDR3 is given with its conserved first and last residue. Some rows mark clone size as missing; the rest say once, few, many or name a class of expanded clone.

once,TRBV6-6,CASSYPGGTEAFF
-,TRBV4-3,CASSRHVGLNTEAFF
-,TRBV19,CASSIDSGYNEQFF
-,TRBV18,CASSSQGGDYGYTF
few,TRBV6-5,CASSYSGSPLHF
-,TRBV19,CASSSRGLGENIQYF
-,TRBV6-6,CASRTGGVQEKLFF
once,TRBV6-1,CASSEALREGLDTQYF
-,TRBV30,CAWSVVGGSQPQHF
few,TRBV19,CASKGGGWYQETQYF
once,TRBV6-6,CASSGVTQPQHF
-,TRBV30,CAWSVDRDQPQHF
-,TRBV13,CASSQGIRQPQHF
-,TRBV10-3,CAISDPRQLEGYTF
-,TRBV6-5,CASSTPRVNRGYTF
-,TRBV28,CASSPPYRRRTGELFF
-,TRBV6-5,CASTRDGGYEQYF
-,TRBV5-1,CASSLVSEQFF
-,TRBV6-6,CASRHPQTSTDTQYF
-,TRBV28,CASSRHSLNTEAFF
-,TRBV7-3,CASSLSTSGNEQFF
-,TRBV4-1,CASSQDSRMANEKLFF
-,TRBV29-1,CSVEDLQGRADTQYF
-,TRBV30,CAWSVWGSNQPQHF
-,TRBV6-5,CASSYRGLVTDTQYF
-,TRBV6-6,CASGYREDGTIYF
-,TRBV27,CASSVYSPRSYNEQFF
-,TRBV10-3,CAISDGVLLTYNEQFF
-,TRBV14,CASSHLDTQYF
-,TRBV28,CASRSGKLTGNQPQHF
-,TRBV9,CASSVVRAGTGNNGGEAFF
once,TRBV6-5,CASSWQGPYGYTF
-,TRBV5-1,CASSLGLGEEETQYF
-,TRBV27,CASRVSGPSGELFF
-,TRBV6-5,CASSFSPGQSYEAFF
-,TRBV30,CAWRRGQGAHTEAFF
-,TRBV6-6,CASSYSMNTEAFF
-,TRBV29-1,CSVGLAGTDTQYF
-,TRBV4-3,CASSQGILAGVNNEQFF
few,TRBV7-9,CASSSINRGMNTEAFF
-,TRBV6-5,CASSSVRGQPQHF
-,TRBV20-1,CSVEAADTQYF
-,TRBV29-1,CSGGQGARETQYF
-,TRBV5-1,CASSLVGGAYGNTIYF
-,TRBV5-1,CASSLSPENYGYTF
-,TRBV27,CASNAFRRGNNYEQYF
-,TRBV7-2,CASSLEVGSAGELFF
-,TRBV6-6,CASSYGGQDGYTF
-,TRBV6-7,CASSYPMGSFSNQPQHF
-,TRBV28,CASSFLDSTDTQYF
-,TRBV20-1,CSARTTDTQYF
-,TRBV30,CAWSVQGRGRSQPQHF